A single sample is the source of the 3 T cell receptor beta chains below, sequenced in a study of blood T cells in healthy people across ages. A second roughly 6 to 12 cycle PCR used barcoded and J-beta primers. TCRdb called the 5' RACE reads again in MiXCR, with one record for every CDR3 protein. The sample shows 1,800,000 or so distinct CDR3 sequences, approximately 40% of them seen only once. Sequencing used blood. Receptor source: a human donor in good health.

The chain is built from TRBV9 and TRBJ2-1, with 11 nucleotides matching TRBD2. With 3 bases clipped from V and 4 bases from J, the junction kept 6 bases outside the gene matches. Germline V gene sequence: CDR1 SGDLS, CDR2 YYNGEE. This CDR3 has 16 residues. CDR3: CASSAIAGGPYNEQFF. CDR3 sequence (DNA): TGTGCCAGCAGCGCGATAGCGGGGGGGCCTTACAATGAGCAGTTCTTC.

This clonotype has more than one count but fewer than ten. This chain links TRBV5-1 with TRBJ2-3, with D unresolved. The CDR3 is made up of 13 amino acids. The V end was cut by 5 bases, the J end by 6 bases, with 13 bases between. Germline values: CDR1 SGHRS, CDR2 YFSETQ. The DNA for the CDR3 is TGCGCCAGCAGGGATGGGGTGGTGGATACGCAGTATTTT. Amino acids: CASRDGVVDTQYF.

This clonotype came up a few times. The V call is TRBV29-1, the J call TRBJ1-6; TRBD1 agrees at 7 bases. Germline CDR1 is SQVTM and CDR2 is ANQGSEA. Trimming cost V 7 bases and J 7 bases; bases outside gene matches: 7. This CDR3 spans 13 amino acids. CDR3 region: CSAGQEKNSPLHF. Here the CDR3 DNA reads TGCAGCGCTGGACAGGAGAAGAATTCACCCCTCCACTTT. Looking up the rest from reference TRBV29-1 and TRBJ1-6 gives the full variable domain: SAVISQKPSRDICQRGTSLTIQCQVDSQVTMMFWYRQQPGQSLTLIATANQGSEATYESGFVIDKFPISRPNLTFSTLTVSNMSPEDSSIYLCSAGQEKNSPLHFGNGTRLTVT.